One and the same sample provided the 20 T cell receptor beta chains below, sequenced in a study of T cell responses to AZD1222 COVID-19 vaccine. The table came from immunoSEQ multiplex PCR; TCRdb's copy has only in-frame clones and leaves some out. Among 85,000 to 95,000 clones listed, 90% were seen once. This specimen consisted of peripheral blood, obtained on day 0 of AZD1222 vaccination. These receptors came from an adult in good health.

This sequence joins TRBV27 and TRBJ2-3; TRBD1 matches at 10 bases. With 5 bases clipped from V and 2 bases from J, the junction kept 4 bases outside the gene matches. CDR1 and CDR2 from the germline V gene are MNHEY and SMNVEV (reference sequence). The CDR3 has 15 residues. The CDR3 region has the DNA TGTGCCAGCAGTCCAGGACAGGGGGTCACAGATACGCAGTATTTT. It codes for CASSPGQGVTDTQYF.

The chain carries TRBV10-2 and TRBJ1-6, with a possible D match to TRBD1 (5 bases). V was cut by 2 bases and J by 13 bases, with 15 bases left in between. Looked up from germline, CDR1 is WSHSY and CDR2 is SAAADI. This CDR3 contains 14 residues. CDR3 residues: CASSEDSNGVPLHF. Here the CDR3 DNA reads TGCGCCAGCAGTGAGGACAGCAACGGGGTCCCCCTCCACTTT.

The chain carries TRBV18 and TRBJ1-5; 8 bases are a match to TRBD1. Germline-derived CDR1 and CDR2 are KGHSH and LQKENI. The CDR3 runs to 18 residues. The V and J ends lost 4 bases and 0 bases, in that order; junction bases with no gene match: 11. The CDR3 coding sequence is TGTGCCAGCTCACTCCCGACAGGGGACTCAAATAGCAATCAGCCCCAGCATTTT. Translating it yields CASSLPTGDSNSNQPQHF. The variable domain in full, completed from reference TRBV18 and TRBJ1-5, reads NAGVMQNPRHLVRRRGQEARLRCSPMKGHSHVYWYRQLPEEGLKFMVYLQKENIIDESGMPKERFSAEFPKEGPSILRIQQVVRGDSAAYFCASSLPTGDSNSNQPQHFGDGTRLSIL.

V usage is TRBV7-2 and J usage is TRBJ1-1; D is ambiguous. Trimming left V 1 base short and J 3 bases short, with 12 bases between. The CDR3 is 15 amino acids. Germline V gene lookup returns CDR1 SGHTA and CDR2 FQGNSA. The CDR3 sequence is CASSLDRDWYTEAFF. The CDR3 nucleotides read TGTGCCAGCAGCTTAGATCGGGATTGGTACACTGAAGCTTTCTTT.

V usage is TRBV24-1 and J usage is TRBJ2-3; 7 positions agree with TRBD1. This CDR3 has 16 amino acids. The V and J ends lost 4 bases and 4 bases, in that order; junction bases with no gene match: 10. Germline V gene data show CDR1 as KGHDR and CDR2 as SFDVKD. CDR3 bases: TGTGCCACCAGTGACCCCAGGGGGAGCGATGCAGATACGCAGTATTTT. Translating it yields CATSDPRGSDADTQYF.

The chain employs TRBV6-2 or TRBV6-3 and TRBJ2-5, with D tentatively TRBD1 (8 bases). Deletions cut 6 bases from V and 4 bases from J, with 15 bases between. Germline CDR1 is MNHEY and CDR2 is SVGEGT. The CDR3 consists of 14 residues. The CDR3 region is CASSQNRGGETQYF. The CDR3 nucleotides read TGTGCCAGCAGCCAGAACAGGGGGGGAGAGACCCAGTACTTC.

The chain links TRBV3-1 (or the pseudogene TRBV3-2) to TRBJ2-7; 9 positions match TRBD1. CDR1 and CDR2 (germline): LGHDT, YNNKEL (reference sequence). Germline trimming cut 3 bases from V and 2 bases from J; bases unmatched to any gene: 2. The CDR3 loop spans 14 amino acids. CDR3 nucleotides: TGTGCCAGCAGCCACGGGACAGGGACCTACGAGCAGTACTTC. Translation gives CASSHGTGTYEQYF.

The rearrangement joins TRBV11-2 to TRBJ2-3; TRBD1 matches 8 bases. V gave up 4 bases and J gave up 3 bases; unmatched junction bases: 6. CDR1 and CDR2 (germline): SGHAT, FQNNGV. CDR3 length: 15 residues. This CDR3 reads CASSSDRVRTDTQYF. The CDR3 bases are TGTGCCAGCAGCTCGGACAGGGTGAGAACAGATACGCAGTATTTT.

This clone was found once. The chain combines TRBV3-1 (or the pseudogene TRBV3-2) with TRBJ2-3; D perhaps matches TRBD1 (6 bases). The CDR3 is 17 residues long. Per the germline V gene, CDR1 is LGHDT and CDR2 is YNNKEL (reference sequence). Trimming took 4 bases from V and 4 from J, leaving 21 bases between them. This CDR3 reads CASSPTSFRGIADTQYF. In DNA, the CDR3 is TGTGCCAGCAGCCCGACCTCGTTTAGGGGGATCGCAGATACGCAGTATTTT.

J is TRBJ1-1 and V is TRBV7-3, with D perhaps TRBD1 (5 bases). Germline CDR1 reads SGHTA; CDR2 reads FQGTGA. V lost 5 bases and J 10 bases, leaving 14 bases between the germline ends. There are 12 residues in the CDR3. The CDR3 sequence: CASSQIGGAAFF. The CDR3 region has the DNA TGTGCCAGCAGCCAAATTGGGGGTGCAGCTTTCTTT.

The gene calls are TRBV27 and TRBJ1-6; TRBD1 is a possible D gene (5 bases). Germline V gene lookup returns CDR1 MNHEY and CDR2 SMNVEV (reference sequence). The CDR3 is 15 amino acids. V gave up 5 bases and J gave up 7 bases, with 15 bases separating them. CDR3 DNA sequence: TGTGCCAGCAGTGGGGGGGGACGGAGAAATTCACCCCTCCACTTT. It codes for CASSGGGRRNSPLHF.

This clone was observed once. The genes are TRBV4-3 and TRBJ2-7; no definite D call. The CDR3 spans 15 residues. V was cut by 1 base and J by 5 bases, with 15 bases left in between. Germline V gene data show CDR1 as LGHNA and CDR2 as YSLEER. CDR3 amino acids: CASSQAHRPADEQYF. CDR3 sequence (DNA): TGCGCCAGCAGCCAAGCCCACAGACCGGCGGACGAGCAGTACTTC.

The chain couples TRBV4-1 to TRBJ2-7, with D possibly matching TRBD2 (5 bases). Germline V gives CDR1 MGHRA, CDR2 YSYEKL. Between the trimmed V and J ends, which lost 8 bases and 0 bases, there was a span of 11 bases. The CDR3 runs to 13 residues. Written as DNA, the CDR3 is TGCGCCAGCGGGAACGGGGTCTCCTACGAGCAGTACTTC. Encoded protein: CASGNGVSYEQYF.

The CDR3 spells CASSQEDEKLFF. In nucleotides, the CDR3 is TGTGCCAGCAGCCAGGAGGATGAAAAACTGTTTTTT. The chain employs TRBV6-5 and TRBJ1-4; D is uncertain. The germline V gene encodes CDR1 MNHEY and CDR2 SVGAGI. V dropped 6 bases and J dropped 6 bases, with 8 bases sitting between them. The CDR3 has 12 residues.

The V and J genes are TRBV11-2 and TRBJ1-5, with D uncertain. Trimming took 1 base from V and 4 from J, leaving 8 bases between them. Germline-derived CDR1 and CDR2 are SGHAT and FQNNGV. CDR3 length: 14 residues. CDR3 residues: CASSLGSVNQPQHF. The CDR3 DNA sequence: TGTGCCAGCAGCTTAGGTAGCGTGAATCAGCCCCAGCATTTT.

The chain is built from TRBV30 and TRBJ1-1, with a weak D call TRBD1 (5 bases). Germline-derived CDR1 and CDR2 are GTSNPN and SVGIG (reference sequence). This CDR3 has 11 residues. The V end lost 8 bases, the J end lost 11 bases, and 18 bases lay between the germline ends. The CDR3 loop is CANRGREYAFF. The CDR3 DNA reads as TGTGCCAACCGTGGCAGGGAGTACGCTTTCTTT.

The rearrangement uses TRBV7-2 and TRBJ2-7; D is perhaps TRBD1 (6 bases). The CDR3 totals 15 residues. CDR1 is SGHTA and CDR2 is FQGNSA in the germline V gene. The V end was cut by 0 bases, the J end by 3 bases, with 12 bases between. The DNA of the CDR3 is TGTGCCAGCAGCTTAGCCATGGGACAAATCTACGAGCAGTACTTC. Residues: CASSLAMGQIYEQYF. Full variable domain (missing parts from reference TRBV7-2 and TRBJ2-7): GAGVSQSPSNKVTEKGKDVELRCDPISGHTALYWYRQSLGQGLEFLIYFQGNSAPDKSGLPSDRFSAERTGGSVSTLTIQRTQQEDSAVYLCASSLAMGQIYEQYFGPGTRLTVT.

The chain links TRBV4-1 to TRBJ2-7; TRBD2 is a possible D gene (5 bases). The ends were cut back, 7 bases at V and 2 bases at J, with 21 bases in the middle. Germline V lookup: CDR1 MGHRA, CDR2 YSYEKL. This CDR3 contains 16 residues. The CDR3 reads CASTTPRHLGTYEQYF. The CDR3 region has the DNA TGCGCCAGCACAACTCCCCGGCACCTCGGGACCTACGAGCAGTACTTC.

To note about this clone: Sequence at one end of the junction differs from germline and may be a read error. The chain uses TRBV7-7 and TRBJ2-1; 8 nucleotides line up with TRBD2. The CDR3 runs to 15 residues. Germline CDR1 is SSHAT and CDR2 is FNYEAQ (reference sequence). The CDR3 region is CASTPGSGVAGEQFF. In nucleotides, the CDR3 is TGTGCTAGCACCCCTGGTAGCGGGGTCGCCGGTGAGCAGTTCTTC.

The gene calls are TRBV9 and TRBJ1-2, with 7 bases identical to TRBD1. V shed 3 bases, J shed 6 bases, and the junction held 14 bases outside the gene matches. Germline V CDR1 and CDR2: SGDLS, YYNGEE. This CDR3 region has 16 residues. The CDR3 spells CASSAITGALLHGYTF. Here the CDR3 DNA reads TGTGCCAGCAGCGCGATCACAGGGGCACTCCTTCATGGCTACACCTTC.